The 25 T cell receptor beta chains below all came from one sample that was sequenced in a study of T cell responses to AZD1222 COVID-19 vaccine. TCRdb's table, derived via immunoSEQ multiplex PCR, lists solely in-frame clones and lacks some. The sample contains approximately 96,000 clones, under 95% of which appear only once. This sample comprised peripheral blood, obtained 28 days after the second AZD1222 dose. Source of these receptors: an adult who received the AZD1222 COVID-19 vaccine.

The rearrangement joins TRBV11-2 to TRBJ1-2; 11 positions match TRBD1. This CDR3 has 15 residues. Trimming took 5 bases from V and 5 from J; bases not matched to a gene: 7. Looked up from germline, CDR1 is SGHAT and CDR2 is FQNNGV. The DNA for the CDR3 is TGTGCCAGCAGCGCAACCGGGACAGGGGGTTATGGCTACACCTTC. Translation gives CASSATGTGGYGYTF.

This rearrangement joins TRBV27 to TRBJ2-7; 10 positions agree with TRBD2. V trimming: 4 bases; J trimming: 6 bases; junction bases outside the gene matches: 9. CDR3 length: 15 amino acids. The V gene's germline CDR1 is MNHEY and CDR2 SMNVEV (reference sequence). CDR3 in amino acids: CASSSTERGGSEQYF. CDR3 coding DNA: TGTGCCAGCAGTTCCACAGAGCGGGGGGGCAGCGAGCAGTACTTC.

This chain joins TRBV6-5 and TRBJ1-2, with 8 bases fitting TRBD1. J was trimmed by 5 bases and V by 2 bases; bases with no gene match: 4. The CDR3 covers 14 residues. From germline, CDR1 is MNHEY and CDR2 SVGAGI. As DNA, the CDR3 is TGTGCCAGCAGTTACCGGACAGGGATATATGGCTACACCTTC. Amino acids: CASSYRTGIYGYTF.

This chain links TRBV3-1 (or the pseudogene TRBV3-2) with TRBJ2-3, with D maybe TRBD2 (6 bases). Trimming shortened V by 7 bases and J by 1 base, and 12 bases separated the two germline ends. Germline values: CDR1 LGHDT, CDR2 YNNKEL (reference sequence). There are 14 residues in the CDR3. CDR3 sequence: CASNLGGGTDTQYF. Written as DNA, the CDR3 is TGTGCCAGCAACCTAGGAGGGGGCACAGATACGCAGTATTTT.

The genes are TRBV18 and TRBJ2-7; 11 bases are a match to TRBD1. CDR1 KGHSH and CDR2 LQKENI come from the germline V gene. Unmatched junction bases numbered 8, after V lost 6 bases and J lost 4 bases. The CDR3 consists of 15 residues. CDR3 sequence: CASSSDRGHSYEQYF. In nucleotides, the CDR3 is TGTGCCAGCTCCTCGGACAGGGGGCATTCATACGAGCAGTACTTC.

The chain combines TRBV3-1 (or the pseudogene TRBV3-2) with TRBJ2-7; D is perhaps TRBD2 (6 bases). The CDR3 runs 14 residues. V was shortened by 3 bases and J by 3 bases, with 12 bases between the two germline ends. Germline CDR1 and CDR2: LGHDT and YNNKEL (reference sequence). The CDR3 loop is CASSHPGTYYEQYF. For the CDR3, the DNA is TGTGCCAGCAGCCACCCAGGGACTTACTACGAGCAGTACTTC.

This clone is a singleton in its sample. The V call is TRBV7-3, the J call TRBJ2-1; TRBD1 matches at 11 bases. After removal of 4 bases from V and 2 bases from J, the junction contained 4 bases not matched to a gene. The CDR3 runs to 16 residues. Germline loops: CDR1 SGHTA, CDR2 FQGTGA. CDR3 protein: CASSSRTGGAYNEQFF. The CDR3 DNA reads as TGTGCCAGCAGCTCTCGGACAGGGGGCGCCTACAATGAGCAGTTCTTC.

The chain has TRBV9 and TRBJ1-5; possibly TRBD1 for D (5 bases). The V gene lost 0 bases and the J gene lost 7 bases, with 14 bases spanning the gap. The germline V gene has CDR1 SGDLS and CDR2 YYNGEE. The length of the CDR3 is 15 residues. CDR3 residues: CASSVEGLSGQPQHF. CDR3 nucleotide sequence: TGTGCCAGCAGCGTAGAGGGACTATCAGGACAGCCCCAGCATTTT.

This sequence joins TRBV10-2 and TRBJ1-6; D not resolved. The CDR3 runs 15 residues. Germline V gene sequence: CDR1 WSHSY, CDR2 SAAADI. Trimming cost V 4 bases and J 7 bases, with 14 bases left between them. CDR3 residues: CASSVTRVLNSPLHF. Written as DNA, the CDR3 is TGCGCCAGCAGTGTGACGCGTGTCTTAAATTCACCCCTCCACTTT.

This sequence joins TRBV5-4 and TRBJ2-7; D gene uncertain. Trimming stripped 0 bases from V and 0 bases from J, with 10 bases between. Germline CDR1 and CDR2: SGHNT and YYREEE (reference sequence). This CDR3 has 15 amino acids. The CDR3 sequence: CASSLDRRSSYEQYF. In nucleotides, the CDR3 is TGTGCCAGCAGCTTGGATCGACGTAGCTCCTACGAGCAGTACTTC.

V gene TRBV6-5 combines with J gene TRBJ2-5; D gene unclear. V lost 2 bases and J 1 base, leaving 8 bases between the germline ends. CDR1 and CDR2 (germline): MNHEY, SVGAGI. This CDR3 has 14 residues. The CDR3 nucleotides are TGTGCCAGCAGTTACCAAAACGGCCAAGAGACCCAGTACTTC. It yields the protein CASSYQNGQETQYF.

The chain is built from TRBV30 and TRBJ1-5, with unresolved D. The CDR3 is 15 amino acids. CDR1 is GTSNPN, CDR2 SVGIG, per germline (reference sequence). V lost 4 bases and J 3 bases, leaving 16 bases between the germline ends. CDR3: CAWMPKTPSNQPQHF. The CDR3 DNA sequence: TGTGCCTGGATGCCGAAGACGCCCTCCAATCAGCCCCAGCATTTT.

The chain couples TRBV28 to TRBJ1-4; 11 bases are shared with TRBD1. The J segment lost 8 bases and the V segment lost 2 bases, leaving 7 bases of the junction unmatched. The CDR3 runs 16 residues. Germline V gives CDR1 MDHEN, CDR2 SYDVKM. In nucleotides, the CDR3 is TGTGCCAGCAGTTTAAGGACAGGGGGCTTAGGGGAAAAACTGTTTTTT. Its translation is CASSLRTGGLGEKLFF.

The chain is built from TRBV7-9 and TRBJ1-3; D ambiguous. Trimming removed 8 bases from V and 1 base from J, with 9 bases in between. The CDR3 totals 13 residues. From germline, CDR1 is SEHNR and CDR2 FQNEAQ (reference sequence). The CDR3 DNA is TGTGCCAGCGCGAGCAGTTCTGGAAACACCATATATTTT. Its translation: CASASSSGNTIYF.

The chain uses TRBV3-1 (or the pseudogene TRBV3-2) and TRBJ2-7; 7 bases are shared with TRBD1. This CDR3 contains 14 residues. Germline-derived CDR1 and CDR2 are LGHDT and YNNKEL (reference sequence). The trim removed 1 base at V and 6 bases at J, leaving 6 bases unmatched. CDR3 protein: CASSQGDRGGEQYF. DNA of the CDR3: TGTGCCAGCAGCCAAGGGGACAGAGGAGGCGAGCAGTACTTC.

With regard to this clone: The sample holds other DNA sequences that translate to the same CDR3. This chain connects TRBV28 to TRBJ2-1, with D possibly matching TRBD2 (5 bases). Per the germline V gene, CDR1 is MDHEN and CDR2 is SYDVKM. CDR3 length: 16 amino acids. V shed 1 base and J shed 3 bases, with 13 bases lying between them. The CDR3 DNA sequence: TGTGCCAGCAGTTTATCGGCGAGCGGCAGCTACAATGAGCAGTTCTTC. Protein sequence: CASSLSASGSYNEQFF.

The chain couples TRBV6-6 to TRBJ1-6, with D unresolved. With 4 bases removed from V and 15 bases from J, the gap between germline ends came to 13 bases. Germline V CDR1 and CDR2: MNHNY, SVGAGI (reference sequence). The CDR3 totals 12 residues. The CDR3 protein is CASSFQGFLLHF. Here the CDR3 DNA reads TGTGCCAGCAGTTTCCAAGGGTTTCTCCTCCACTTT.

The genes are TRBV29-1 and TRBJ1-1; 8 bases match TRBD1. The CDR3 spans 13 residues. With V trimmed by 8 bases and J by 6 bases, 11 bases remained unmatched. Germline-derived CDR1 and CDR2 are SQVTM and ANQGSEA. CDR3 sequence reads: CSLKDRESSEAFF. Here the CDR3 DNA reads TGCAGCCTAAAGGACAGGGAAAGCTCTGAAGCTTTCTTT.

The gene calls are TRBV25-1 and TRBJ2-7; D may be TRBD2 (6 bases). Trimming pared 2 bases from V and 2 bases from J, leaving 19 bases between. There are 17 residues in the CDR3. Germline values: CDR1 MGHDK, CDR2 SYGVNS. DNA for the CDR3: TGTGCCAGCAGTGAAAGACTAGGGTTAGGCAGGACCTACGAGCAGTACTTC. It codes for CASSERLGLGRTYEQYF.

This chain joins TRBV11-2 and TRBJ2-1, with D unresolved. The CDR3 contains 12 residues. CDR1 SGHAT and CDR2 FQNNGV come from the germline V gene. Trimming pared 5 bases from V and 7 bases from J, leaving 9 bases between. CDR3 bases: TGTGCCAGCAGCCCCTTTCGGAATGAGCAGTTCTTC. Residues: CASSPFRNEQFF. Full variable domain (remainder filled in from reference TRBV11-2 and TRBJ2-1): EAGVAQSPRYKIIEKRQSVAFWCNPISGHATLYWYQQILGQGPKLLIQFQNNGVVDDSQLPKDRFSAERLKGVDSTLKIQPAKLEDSAVYLCASSPFRNEQFFGPGTRLTVL.

The V call is TRBV6-5, the J call TRBJ1-6, with a weak D call TRBD1 (6 bases). Germline values: CDR1 MNHEY, CDR2 SVGAGI. This CDR3 is built from 13 residues. With 10 bases removed from V and 6 bases from J, the gap between germline ends came to 13 bases. The CDR3 DNA sequence: TGTGCCATCCCGGACAGCTCTAATTCACCCCTCCACTTT. Its protein product is CAIPDSSNSPLHF.

The gene calls are TRBV19 and TRBJ2-2; 9 positions agree with TRBD2. Trimming at V came to 8 bases and at J to 6 bases, leaving 13 bases not matched to a gene. There are 16 residues in the CDR3. CDR1 LNHDA and CDR2 SQIVND come from the germline V gene (reference sequence). The CDR3 region is CASSPRWRGGAGELFF. CDR3 nucleotides: TGTGCCAGTTCCCCTAGGTGGCGGGGGGGCGCCGGGGAGCTGTTTTTT.

The rearrangement uses TRBV5-6 and TRBJ1-2; maybe TRBD1 (5 bases). Germline CDR1 SGHDT, CDR2 YYEEEE. The V end lost 4 bases, the J end lost 0 bases, and 13 bases lay between the germline ends. CDR3 length: 15 amino acids. CDR3 loop: CASSPNDSPNYGYTF. The CDR3 coding sequence is TGTGCCAGCAGCCCGAACGACAGTCCTAACTATGGCTACACCTTC.

The chain has TRBV2 and TRBJ2-7; tentatively, D is TRBD1 (5 bases). With 8 bases removed from V and 0 bases from J, the gap between germline ends came to 14 bases. This CDR3 is 14 amino acids long. CDR1 is SNHLY and CDR2 is FYNNEI in the germline V gene. CDR3 residues: CASQKAGNSYEQYF. CDR3 DNA: TGTGCCAGCCAGAAAGCAGGGAACTCCTACGAGCAGTACTTC.

The chain joins TRBV5-1 to TRBJ2-6; D perhaps matches TRBD1 (6 bases). CDR1 is SGHRS and CDR2 is YFSETQ in the germline V gene. The CDR3 totals 20 residues. With 0 bases removed from V and 0 bases from J, the gap between germline ends came to 19 bases. Here the CDR3 reads CASSLDLTGGTTSGANVLTF. DNA of the CDR3: TGCGCCAGCAGCTTGGACCTGACAGGCGGCACTACCTCTGGGGCCAACGTCCTGACTTTC.